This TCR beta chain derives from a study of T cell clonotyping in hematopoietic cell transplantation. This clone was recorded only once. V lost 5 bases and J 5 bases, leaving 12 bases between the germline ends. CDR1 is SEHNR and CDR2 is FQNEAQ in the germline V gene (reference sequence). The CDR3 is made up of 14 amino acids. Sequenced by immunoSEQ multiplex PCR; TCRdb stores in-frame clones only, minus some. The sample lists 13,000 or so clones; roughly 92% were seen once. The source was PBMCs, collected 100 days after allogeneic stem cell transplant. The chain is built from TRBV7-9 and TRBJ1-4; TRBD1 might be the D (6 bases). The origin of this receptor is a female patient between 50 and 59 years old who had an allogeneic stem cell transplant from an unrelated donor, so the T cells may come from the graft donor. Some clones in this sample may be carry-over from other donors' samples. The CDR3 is CASSEGHGNEKLFF. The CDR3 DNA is TGTGCCAGCAGCGAGGGACACGGCAATGAAAAACTGTTTTTT.